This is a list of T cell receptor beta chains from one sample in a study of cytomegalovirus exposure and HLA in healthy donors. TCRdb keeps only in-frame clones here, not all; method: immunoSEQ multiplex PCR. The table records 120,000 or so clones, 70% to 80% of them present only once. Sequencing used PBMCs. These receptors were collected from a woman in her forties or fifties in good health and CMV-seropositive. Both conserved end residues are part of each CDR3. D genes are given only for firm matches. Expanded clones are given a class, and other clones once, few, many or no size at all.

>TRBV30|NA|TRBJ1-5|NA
TGTGCCTGGAGTGTACTATCGGGTTCTCAGCCCCAGCATTTT
CAWSVLSGSQPQHF
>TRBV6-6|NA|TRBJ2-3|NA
TGTGCCAGCAGTTACCCCACGGGGTTCGGCACAGATACGCAGTATTTT
CASSYPTGFGTDTQYF
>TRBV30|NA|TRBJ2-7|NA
TGTGCCTGGAGCCCCGGGTCCGAACGGGGCGAGCAGTACTTC
CAWSPGSERGEQYF
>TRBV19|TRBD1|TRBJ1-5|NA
TGTGCCAGTAGTATAGCCCGGGACAGGCAAGCGCATTTT
CASSIARDRQAHF
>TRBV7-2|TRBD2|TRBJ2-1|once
TGTGCCAGCAGCACCCGGACTAGCGGGGGGGCTCTGTTCTTC
CASSTRTSGGALFF
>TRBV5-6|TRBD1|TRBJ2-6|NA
TGTGCCAGCAGCGTATCTGGACAGGGGGTCCTTGCTGGGGCCAACGTCCTGACTTTC
CASSVSGQGVLAGANVLTF
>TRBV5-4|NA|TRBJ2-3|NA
TGTGCCAGCAGCTTGGCCGGTGCCCAAGATACGCAGTATTTT
CASSLAGAQDTQYF
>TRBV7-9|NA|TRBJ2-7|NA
TGTGCCAGCAGCCCAGGGGAAGTAGGCGAGCAGTACTTC
CASSPGEVGEQYF
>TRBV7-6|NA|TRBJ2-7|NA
TGTGCCAGCAGCTTATCGGGAAACGAGCAGTACTTC
CASSLSGNEQYF
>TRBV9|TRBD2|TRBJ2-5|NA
TGTGCCAGCAGCCGGGGACTAGCGCAGCAAGAGACCCAGTACTTC
CASSRGLAQQETQYF
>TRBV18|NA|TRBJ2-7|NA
TGTGCCAGCTCACCTACTGTGAACTCCTACGAGCAGTACTTC
CASSPTVNSYEQYF
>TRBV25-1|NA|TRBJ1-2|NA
TGTGCCAGCAGTGATCCGGCAGGGGATGGCGGCTACACCTTC
CASSDPAGDGGYTF
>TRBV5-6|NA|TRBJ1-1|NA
TGTGCCAGCAGCTTGGAGGCGGGGCCCCCCACGGGCACTGAAGCTCTCTTT
CASSLEAGPPTGTEALF
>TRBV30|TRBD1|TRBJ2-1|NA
TGTGCCTGGAGAGAAACAGGGGTCGGAGATGAGCAGTTCTTC
CAWRETGVGDEQFF
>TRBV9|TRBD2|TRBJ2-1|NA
TGTGCCAGCAGCGTAGAAGGAGCGGGAGCAAATGAGCAGTTCTTC
CASSVEGAGANEQFF
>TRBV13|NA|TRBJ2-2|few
TGTGCCAGCAGCTTCGCTAGCAGGGGCGGGGAGCTGTTTTTT
CASSFASRGGELFF
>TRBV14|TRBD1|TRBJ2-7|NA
TGTGCCAGCGCCGGGACAGGGGAGTACGAGCAGTACTTC
CASAGTGEYEQYF
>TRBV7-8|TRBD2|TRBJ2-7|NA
TGTGCCAGCTTACTAGCGGGAGGGGAAGAGCAGTACTTC
CASLLAGGEEQYF
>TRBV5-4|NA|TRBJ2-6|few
TGTGCCAGCAGCCTCCTAGAGCTATCTGGGGCCAACGTCCTGACTTTC
CASSLLELSGANVLTF
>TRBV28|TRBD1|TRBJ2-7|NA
TGTGCCAGCAGGACAGGAGGGACAGGGGGCGCCTACGAGCAGTACTTC
CASRTGGTGGAYEQYF
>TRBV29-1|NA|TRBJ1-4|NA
TGCAGCGTTAATCTATCCCCTTTCACGGACAGCTTTAATGAAAAACTGTTTTTT
CSVNLSPFTDSFNEKLFF
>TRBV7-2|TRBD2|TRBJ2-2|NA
TGTGCCAGCAGCAGGGACTCGGGGGGCACCGGGGAGCTGTTTTTT
CASSRDSGGTGELFF
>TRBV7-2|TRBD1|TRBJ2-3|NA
TGTGCCAGCAGCACAAGAGGTGGACAGGGAGCATCAGATACGCAGTATTTT
CASSTRGGQGASDTQYF
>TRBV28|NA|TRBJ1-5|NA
TGTGCCAGCACGCCTCTGTGGGGGGGAGGAAACAATCAGCCCCAGCATTTT
CASTPLWGGGNNQPQHF
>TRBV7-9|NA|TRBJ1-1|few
TGTGCCAGCAGCGTACAGGGCGTAGAGACTGAAGCTTTCTTT
CASSVQGVETEAFF
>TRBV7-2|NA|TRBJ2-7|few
TGTGCCAGCAGCTCCCTCTACGAGCAGTACTTC
CASSSLYEQYF
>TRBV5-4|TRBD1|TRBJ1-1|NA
TGTGCCAGCAGCTGGGGGACAGGGACTGAGAACACTGAAGCTTTCTTT
CASSWGTGTENTEAFF
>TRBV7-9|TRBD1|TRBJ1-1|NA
TGTGCCAGCAGCTTGGGACAGGGGGACACTGAAGCTTTCTTT
CASSLGQGDTEAFF
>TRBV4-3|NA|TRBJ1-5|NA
TGCGCCAGCAGCCAAGAACAGGGTGATCAGCCCCAGCATTTT
CASSQEQGDQPQHF
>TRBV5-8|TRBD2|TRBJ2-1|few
TGTGCCAGCAGCTTGGCCTTGTTTGGCGGGGGGAAATTATACAATGAGCAGTTCTTC
CASSLALFGGGKLYNEQFF
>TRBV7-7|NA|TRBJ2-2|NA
TGTGCCAGCAGCCCCTCGGTGTCGAACACCGGGGAGCTGTTTTTT
CASSPSVSNTGELFF
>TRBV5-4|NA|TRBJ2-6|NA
TGTGCCAGCAGCTTCGTTAGCTCTGGGGCCAACGTCCTGACTTTC
CASSFVSSGANVLTF
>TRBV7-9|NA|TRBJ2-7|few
TGTGCCAGCAGCTTAGTATTGGGGGGCGAGCAGTACTTC
CASSLVLGGEQYF
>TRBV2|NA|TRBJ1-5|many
TGTGCCAGCAGCTCTTCATTCCGGGAAGATAGCAATCAGCCCCAGCATTTT
CASSSSFREDSNQPQHF
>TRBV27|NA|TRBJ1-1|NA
TGTGCCAGCAGTTTATTGGGGGGAACAGGTGAAGCTTTCTTT
CASSLLGGTGEAFF
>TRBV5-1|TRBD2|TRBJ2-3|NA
TGCGCCAGCAGCCTTCAGGGCGGGGGGAGTGCAGATACGCAGTATTTT
CASSLQGGGSADTQYF
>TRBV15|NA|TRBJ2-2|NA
TGTGCCACCAGCAGAGATCGAGGCGGTACCAACACCGGGGAGCTGTTTTTT
CATSRDRGGTNTGELFF
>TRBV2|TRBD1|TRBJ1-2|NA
TGTGCCAGCATTCATCAACCCGGGACAGGCTCTAACTATGGCTACACCTTC
CASIHQPGTGSNYGYTF
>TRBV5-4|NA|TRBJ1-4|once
TGTGCCAGCAGCCCTGGGGGCGTAGGCGAAAAACTGTTTTTT
CASSPGGVGEKLFF
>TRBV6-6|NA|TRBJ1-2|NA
TGTGCCAGCAGCAATGGAAACGTCGGGGGCTACACCTTC
CASSNGNVGGYTF
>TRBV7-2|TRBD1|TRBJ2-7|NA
TGTGCCAGCAGCGCGGGACAGGGAGGACCCTACGAGCAGTACTTC
CASSAGQGGPYEQYF
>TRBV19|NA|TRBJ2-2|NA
TGTGCCAGTAGTATCTTCTTCGGGGAGCTGTTTTTT
CASSIFFGELFF
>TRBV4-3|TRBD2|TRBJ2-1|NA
TGCGCCAGCAGCCAATCCGGGACTAGCGGGAGAGAGCAGTTCTTC
CASSQSGTSGREQFF
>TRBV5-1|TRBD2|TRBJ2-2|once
TGCGCCAGCAGCGACGGACTAGACACCGGGGAGCTGTTTTTT
CASSDGLDTGELFF
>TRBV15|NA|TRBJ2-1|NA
TGTGCCACCAGCAGAGTTCGAGGTACCTACAATGAGCAGTTCTTC
CATSRVRGTYNEQFF
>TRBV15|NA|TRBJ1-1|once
TGTGCCACCAGCAGAGATGGAGGGTTCACTGAAGCTTTCTTT
CATSRDGGFTEAFF
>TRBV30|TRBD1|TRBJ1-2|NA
TGTGCCTGGAGGGCCACAGGGGACTATGGCTACACCTTC
CAWRATGDYGYTF
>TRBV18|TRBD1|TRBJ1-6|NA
TGTGCCAGCTCACCGGACAGGGATCGATCACCCCTCCACTTT
CASSPDRDRSPLHF
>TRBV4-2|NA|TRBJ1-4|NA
TGTGCCAGCAGCCAAGATCAACCAGGGGTTAATGAAAAACTGTTTTTT
CASSQDQPGVNEKLFF
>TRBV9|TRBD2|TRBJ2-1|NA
TGTGCCAGCAGCGTAGTACTAGCGGGATACAATGAGCAGTTCTTC
CASSVVLAGYNEQFF
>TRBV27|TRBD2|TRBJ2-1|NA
TGTGCCAGCAGTCCCACAGCGGGAGGGGGATACAATGAGCAGTTCTTC
CASSPTAGGGYNEQFF
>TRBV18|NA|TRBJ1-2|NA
TGTGCCAGCTCACCTGGGGCAATTACTAACTATGGCTACACCTTC
CASSPGAITNYGYTF
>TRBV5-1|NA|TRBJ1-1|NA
TGCGCCAGCAAGGAGGTTAACACTGAAGCTTTCTTT
CASKEVNTEAFF
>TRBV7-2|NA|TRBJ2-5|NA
TGTGCCAGCACCCTATCTCAGGGGATCGTAGAGACCCAGTACTTC
CASTLSQGIVETQYF
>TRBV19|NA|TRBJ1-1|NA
TGTGCCAGTAGATACCGAACAGGTGGCACTGAAGCTTTCTTT
CASRYRTGGTEAFF